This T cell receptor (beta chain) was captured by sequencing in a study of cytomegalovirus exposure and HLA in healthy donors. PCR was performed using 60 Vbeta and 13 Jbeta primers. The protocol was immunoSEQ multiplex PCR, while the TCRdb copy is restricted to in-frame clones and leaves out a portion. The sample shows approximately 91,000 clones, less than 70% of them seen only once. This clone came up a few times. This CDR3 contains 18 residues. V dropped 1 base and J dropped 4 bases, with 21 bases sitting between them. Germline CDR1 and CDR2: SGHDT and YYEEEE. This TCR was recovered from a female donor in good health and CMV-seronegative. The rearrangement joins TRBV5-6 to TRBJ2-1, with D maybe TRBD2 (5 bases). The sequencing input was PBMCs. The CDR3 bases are TGTGCCAGCAGCTTGAAAGTTCCGGGGTCAGAACTATACAATGAGCAGTTCTTC. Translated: CASSLKVPGSELYNEQFF.